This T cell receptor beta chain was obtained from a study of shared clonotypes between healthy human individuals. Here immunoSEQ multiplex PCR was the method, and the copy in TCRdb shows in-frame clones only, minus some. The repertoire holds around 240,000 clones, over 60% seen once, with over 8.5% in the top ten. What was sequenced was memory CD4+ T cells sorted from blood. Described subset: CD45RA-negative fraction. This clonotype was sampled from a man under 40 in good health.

CDR3 sequence: CASSSIGTSGYEQYF. CDR3 bases: TGTGCCAGCAGCTCAATCGGGACTAGCGGCTACGAGCAGTACTTC. The rearrangement links TRBV7-8 to TRBJ2-7; 11 bases map to TRBD2. The CDR3 covers 15 residues. Germline CDR1 reads SGHVS; CDR2 reads FQNEAQ. V gave up 4 bases and J gave up 3 bases; unmatched junction bases: 5.